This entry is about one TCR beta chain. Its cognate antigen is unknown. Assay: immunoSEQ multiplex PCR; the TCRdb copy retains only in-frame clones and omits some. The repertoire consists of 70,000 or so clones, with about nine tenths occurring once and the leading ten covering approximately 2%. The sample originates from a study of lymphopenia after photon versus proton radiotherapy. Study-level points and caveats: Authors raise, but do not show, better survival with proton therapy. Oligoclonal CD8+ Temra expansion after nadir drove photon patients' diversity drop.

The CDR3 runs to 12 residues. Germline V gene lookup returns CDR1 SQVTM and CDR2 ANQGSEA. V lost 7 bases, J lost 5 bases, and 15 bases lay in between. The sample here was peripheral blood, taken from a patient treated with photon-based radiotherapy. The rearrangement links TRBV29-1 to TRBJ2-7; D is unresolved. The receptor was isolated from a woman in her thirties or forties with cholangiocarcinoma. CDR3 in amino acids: CSGLKMGHEQYF. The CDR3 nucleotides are TGCAGCGGATTGAAGATGGGCCACGAGCAGTACTTC.